These 30 T cell receptor beta chains originate from one sample sequenced in a study of vaccination and CD4 T cells after COVID-19. Antigens of these TCRs are unknown. Oncomine TCR Beta short-read sequencing was applied to DNA from cultured CD4+ T cells. Once CD4+ T cells had been cultured, genomic DNA was extracted from them. Each CDR3 protein is one row after TCRdb ran MiXCR on the PCR reads. The sample yields several thousand distinct CDR3 sequences, more than 25% seen once. The sample's treatment: roughly ten-day PBMC culture with coronavirus spike peptide pools or control peptides (ViraFEST assay). From the unexposed donor, CD4+ T cells were collected ahead of the COVID-19 pandemic (2011-2018). The sample taken for sequencing was CD4+ T cells from blood, cultured in vitro. These receptors were obtained from a human donor in good health.

The chain couples TRBV6-5 to TRBJ2-1; 10 bases agree with TRBD1. V trimming: 2 bases; J trimming: 5 bases; junction bases outside the gene matches: 3. The CDR3 sequence is 15 residues long. Germline CDR1 is MNHEY and CDR2 is SVGAGI. The CDR3 DNA follows: TGTGCCAGCAGTTACGGACAGGGGGTTAACAATGAGCAGTTCTTC. It yields the protein CASSYGQGVNNEQFF.

The chain is built from TRBV6-5 and TRBJ2-6; D is perhaps TRBD2 (6 bases). The V and J ends lost 0 bases and 0 bases respectively, with 6 bases between them. The CDR3 spans 16 residues. Per germline, CDR1 MNHEY and CDR2 SVGAGI. For the CDR3, the DNA is TGTGCCAGCAGTTACTCGGGGGGCTCTGGGGCCAACGTCCTGACTTTC. It yields the protein CASSYSGGSGANVLTF.

This chain links TRBV19 with TRBJ1-2; possible D gene TRBD1, 5 bases. CDR1 and CDR2 (germline): LNHDA, SQIVND (reference sequence). V shed 3 bases and J shed 4 bases, with 15 bases lying between them. The CDR3 is 15 amino acids. As DNA, the CDR3 is TGTGCCAGTAGTATTAAAAGGGACCCCCTCTATGGCTACACCTTC. Protein product: CASSIKRDPLYGYTF.

This clonotype was detected only a few times. The chain joins TRBV20-1 to TRBJ2-2; 13 nucleotides agree with TRBD2. The CDR3 contains 15 residues. Germline V CDR1 and CDR2: DFQATT, SNEGSKA (reference sequence). J was trimmed by 3 bases and V by 6 bases; bases with no gene match: 4. CDR3 coding DNA: TGCAGTGCGAAGGGACTAGCGGGATACACCGGGGAGCTGTTTTTT. Translation: CSAKGLAGYTGELFF.

This clonotype was seen only a few times. The chain recombines TRBV30 with TRBJ2-5; D is perhaps TRBD2 (6 bases). Germline V gene lookup returns CDR1 GTSNPN and CDR2 SVGIG (reference sequence). The CDR3 has 14 residues. V dropped 1 base and J dropped 5 bases, with 14 bases sitting between them. The CDR3 here is CAWSALGLEETQYF. The CDR3 DNA follows: TGTGCCTGGAGTGCGCTGGGACTTGAGGAGACCCAGTACTTC.

This clonotype was detected only a few times. This chain uses TRBV2 with TRBJ1-1; no firm D call. CDR1 is SNHLY and CDR2 is FYNNEI in the germline V gene. The CDR3 loop spans 11 amino acids. V lost 2 bases and J lost 7, with 5 bases in between. The CDR3 sequence is CASSEINEAFF. In nucleotides, the CDR3 is TGTGCCAGCAGTGAAATCAATGAAGCTTTCTTT. Based on the CDR3 plus reference TRBV2 and TRBJ1-1, the full variable domain is EPEVTQTPSHQVTQMGQEVILRCVPISNHLYFYWYRQILGQKVEFLVSFYNNEISEKSEIFDDQFSVERPDGSNFTLKIRSTKLEDSAMYFCASSEINEAFFGQGTRLTVV.

This clonotype was detected a few times. The chain combines TRBV5-1 with TRBJ2-5, with unresolved D. The CDR3 totals 13 residues. Germline V gene lookup returns CDR1 SGHRS and CDR2 YFSETQ. V lost 1 base to trimming and J lost 1 base, with 5 bases between them. CDR3 amino acids: CASSLSPQETQYF. The CDR3 DNA is TGCGCCAGCAGCTTGTCTCCCCAAGAGACCCAGTACTTC.

This clonotype showed up just a few times. This chain joins TRBV7-3 and TRBJ1-1; TRBD1 aligns across 8 bases. Germline V gene data show CDR1 as SGHTA and CDR2 as FQGTGA. The V segment lost 1 base and the J segment 4 bases; nucleotides outside the gene matches: 8. The CDR3 is 16 amino acids. CDR3 region: CASSLMFRTGSTEAFF. CDR3 bases: TGTGCCAGCAGCTTAATGTTTCGGACAGGGAGCACTGAAGCTTTCTTT.

The gene calls are TRBV7-6 and TRBJ2-5; 10 nucleotides match TRBD2. V trimming: 5 bases; J trimming: 5 bases; junction bases outside the gene matches: 5. This CDR3 is 14 amino acids long. Germline CDR1 is SGHVS and CDR2 is FNYEAQ. DNA for the CDR3: TGTGCCAGCAGCCAGCGGGAGGGGGGCGAGACCCAGTACTTC. As protein: CASSQREGGETQYF.

The gene calls are TRBV7-2 and TRBJ2-3; 8 positions match TRBD2. Germline assignment: CDR1 SGHTA and CDR2 FQGNSA. This CDR3 comprises 15 residues. V lost 8 bases and J lost 6; bases outside the gene matches: 13. Here the CDR3 reads CASSLAGSRGDTQYF. DNA for the CDR3: TGTGCCAGCTCCTTAGCGGGATCTAGGGGGGATACGCAGTATTTT.

The V call is TRBV6-5, the J call TRBJ2-5; D is unresolved. Germline V gene data show CDR1 as MNHEY and CDR2 as SVGAGI. The CDR3 is 15 residues long. V was pared by 0 bases and J by 4 bases, with 12 bases between. The CDR3 is CASSYSRSPRETQYF. The CDR3 DNA is TGTGCCAGCAGTTACTCTCGGTCGCCCCGAGAGACCCAGTACTTC.

The J gene is TRBJ1-3, the V gene TRBV4-3; the D is unclear. The V gene lost 0 bases and the J gene lost 4 bases, with 13 bases spanning the gap. There are 16 residues in the CDR3. The V gene's germline CDR1 is LGHNA and CDR2 YSLEER. The CDR3 here is CASSQDRPGGGNTIYF. The CDR3 DNA reads as TGCGCCAGCAGCCAAGATCGACCCGGCGGGGGAAACACCATATATTTT.

This clonotype was seen a few times. The chain carries TRBV7-9 and TRBJ2-2; the match to TRBD1 covers 7 bases. This CDR3 is 19 amino acids long. After removal of 4 bases from V and 2 bases from J, the junction contained 16 bases not matched to a gene. The germline CDR1 and CDR2 sequences are SEHNR and FQNEAQ (reference sequence). CDR3 sequence reads: CASSSPVEMTGSNTGELFF. The CDR3 coding sequence is TGTGCCAGCAGCTCCCCGGTCGAGATGACAGGGTCCAACACCGGGGAGCTGTTTTTT.

By share, this clonotype counts as medium-sized. V usage is TRBV6-1 and J usage is TRBJ1-5, with D maybe TRBD1 (6 bases). Trimming removed 4 bases at V and 6 bases at J, with 19 bases between. Germline V gene sequence: CDR1 MNHNS, CDR2 SASEGT. The CDR3 sequence is 16 residues long. The CDR3, as DNA: TGTGCCAGCAGTGCCACTCCAACAGGGTCGGGTCAGCCCCAGCATTTT. It encodes CASSATPTGSGQPQHF.

The gene calls are TRBV28 and TRBJ2-3; the D gene is possibly TRBD1 (6 bases). Germline V gene data show CDR1 as MDHEN and CDR2 as SYDVKM. Trimming stripped 1 base from V and 4 bases from J, with 12 bases between. There are 15 residues in the CDR3. The DNA of the CDR3 is TGTGCCAGCAGTTTATTACAGGGTGGTGCAGATACGCAGTATTTT. The encoded protein is CASSLLQGGADTQYF.

The V and J genes are TRBV28 and TRBJ2-5; a possible D gene is TRBD2 (5 bases). V lost 6 bases and J 2 bases, leaving 19 bases between the germline ends. CDR1 is MDHEN, CDR2 SYDVKM, per germline. The CDR3 has 16 amino acids. The chain's CDR3 is CASSPGVRTGQETQYF. DNA for the CDR3: TGTGCCAGCAGCCCCGGGGTGCGGACGGGGCAAGAGACCCAGTACTTC.

This clonotype has only a few counts. The V call is TRBV2, the J call TRBJ1-6; D not resolved. The V and J ends lost 2 bases and 10 bases respectively, with 15 bases between them. CDR3 length: 15 residues. Looked up from germline, CDR1 is SNHLY and CDR2 is FYNNEI. The CDR3 region has the DNA TGTGCCAGCAGTGAATGGGAGGACCCGCGGTCACCCCTCCACTTT. Translated, it gives CASSEWEDPRSPLHF.

This chain joins TRBV20-1 and TRBJ2-7; TRBD1 matches at 8 bases. Germline V lookup: CDR1 DFQATT, CDR2 SNEGSKA (reference sequence). This CDR3 has 17 residues. V was clipped by 3 bases and J by 3 bases; unmatched bases: 16. CDR3 residues: CSASSPPSGQADYEQYF. The CDR3 coding sequence is TGCAGTGCTAGTTCTCCTCCTTCGGGACAGGCCGACTACGAGCAGTACTTC.

This rearrangement joins TRBV28 to TRBJ2-7; TRBD2 might be the D (6 bases). The CDR3 length is 15 residues. V was shortened by 1 base and J by 3 bases, with 13 bases between the two germline ends. From germline, CDR1 is MDHEN and CDR2 SYDVKM. CDR3 in DNA: TGTGCCAGCAGTTTATCCGGGAGAGGAGGCTACGAGCAGTACTTC. Its protein is CASSLSGRGGYEQYF.

This clonotype is classed as medium-sized. The CDR3 sequence is CSARAPVGGNQPQHF. CDR3 DNA sequence: TGCAGTGCTAGAGCCCCTGTGGGGGGCAATCAGCCCCAGCATTTT. V is TRBV20-1 and J is TRBJ1-5; a possible D gene is TRBD1 (5 bases). The CDR3 totals 15 residues. Trimming took 1 base from V and 2 from J, leaving 12 bases between them. In germline, CDR1 is DFQATT, CDR2 SNEGSKA (reference sequence).

The gene calls are TRBV7-2 and TRBJ2-1; 12 bases are shared with TRBD2. The germline CDR1 and CDR2 sequences are SGHTA and FQGNSA. After removal of 6 bases from V and 8 bases from J, the junction contained 11 bases not matched to a gene. The CDR3 extends over 16 amino acids. The CDR3 protein is CASSIGGLAGGDEQFF. CDR3 nucleotide sequence: TGTGCCAGCAGTATAGGGGGGCTAGCGGGAGGGGATGAGCAGTTCTTC.

V and J are TRBV11-3 and TRBJ2-1; the match to TRBD2 covers 8 bases. The CDR3 covers 15 residues. V trimming: 2 bases; J trimming: 4 bases; junction bases outside the gene matches: 4. CDR1 SGHNT and CDR2 YENEEA come from the germline V gene. DNA for the CDR3: TGTGCCAGCAGCTTAACTAGCGGCCCTTACAATGAGCAGTTCTTC. Amino acid sequence: CASSLTSGPYNEQFF.

V usage is TRBV20-1 and J usage is TRBJ2-1; D uncertain. The V end was cut by 0 bases, the J end by 13 bases, with 10 bases between. From germline, CDR1 is DFQATT and CDR2 SNEGSKA (reference sequence). CDR3 length: 11 residues. The CDR3 bases are TGCAGTGCTAGAGATGACGCAGGCCAGTTCTTC. Its protein is CSARDDAGQFF.

The chain has TRBV28 and TRBJ2-2; 13 bases are a match to TRBD2. The CDR3 is 14 residues long. The germline V gene encodes CDR1 MDHEN and CDR2 SYDVKM. The V and J ends lost 5 bases and 9 bases, in that order; junction bases with no gene match: 3. CDR3 sequence: CASSRGLAGRELFF. DNA for the CDR3: TGTGCCAGCAGTAGGGGACTAGCGGGACGGGAGCTGTTTTTT. The full variable domain, with the rest looked up from reference TRBV28 and TRBJ2-2, is DVKVTQSSRYLVKRTGEKVFLECVQDMDHENMFWYRQDPGLGLRLIYFSYDVKMKEKGDIPEGYSVSREKKERFSLILESASTNQTSMYLCASSRGLAGRELFFGEGSRLTVL.

The V gene is TRBV19, the J gene TRBJ1-2; D unresolved. The CDR3 totals 15 residues. The germline gives CDR1 LNHDA, CDR2 SQIVND (reference sequence). V lost 3 bases, J lost 0 bases, and 11 bases lay in between. The CDR3 loop reads CASSMFSIANYGYTF. CDR3 in DNA: TGTGCCAGTAGTATGTTTTCGATAGCTAACTATGGCTACACCTTC.

The V call is TRBV5-1, the J call TRBJ2-5; TRBD1 aligns across 10 bases. This CDR3 spans 15 amino acids. The V and J ends lost 4 bases and 5 bases, in that order; junction bases with no gene match: 8. The V gene's germline CDR1 is SGHRS and CDR2 YFSETQ. The CDR3 loop is CASSRGQGGGETQYF. CDR3 sequence (DNA): TGCGCCAGCAGCCGTGGACAGGGGGGTGGGGAGACCCAGTACTTC.

V and J are TRBV29-1 and TRBJ2-7; 7 bases are shared with TRBD2. After removal of 2 bases from V and 6 bases from J, the junction contained 7 bases not matched to a gene. From germline, CDR1 is SQVTM and CDR2 ANQGSEA. This CDR3 is 13 amino acids long. Here the CDR3 DNA reads TGCAGCGTTGAACTCGGACTAGACGCCGAGCAGTACTTC. Its protein product is CSVELGLDAEQYF.

In the case of this clonotype: A junction end diverges from the germline sequence, so it may reflect a read error. The chain carries TRBV27 and TRBJ1-5, with D perhaps matching TRBD1 (6 bases). This CDR3 is 16 amino acids long. CDR1 and CDR2 (germline): MNHEY, SMNVEV (reference sequence). The DNA of the CDR3 is TGCACCAGCAGTTTATCGGTTGGGACATTAAATCAGCCCCAGCATTTT. Translating it yields CTSSLSVGTLNQPQHF.

The chain links TRBV7-2 to TRBJ2-1; D is perhaps TRBD1 (5 bases). Germline-derived CDR1 and CDR2 are SGHTA and FQGNSA. V dropped 1 base and J dropped 4 bases, with 11 bases sitting between them. The CDR3 is made up of 15 amino acids. This CDR3 is CASSLEGRAYNEQFF. The CDR3 coding sequence is TGTGCCAGCAGCTTAGAGGGCAGGGCTTACAATGAGCAGTTCTTC.

This chain joins TRBV4-1 and TRBJ1-1; 7 positions agree with TRBD1. The V and J ends lost 5 bases and 0 bases, in that order; junction bases with no gene match: 9. Germline V gives CDR1 MGHRA, CDR2 YSYEKL. The CDR3 totals 16 residues. The CDR3: CASSYLSGQLNTEAFF. The DNA of the CDR3 is TGCGCCAGCAGCTACCTATCGGGACAGTTGAACACTGAAGCTTTCTTT.